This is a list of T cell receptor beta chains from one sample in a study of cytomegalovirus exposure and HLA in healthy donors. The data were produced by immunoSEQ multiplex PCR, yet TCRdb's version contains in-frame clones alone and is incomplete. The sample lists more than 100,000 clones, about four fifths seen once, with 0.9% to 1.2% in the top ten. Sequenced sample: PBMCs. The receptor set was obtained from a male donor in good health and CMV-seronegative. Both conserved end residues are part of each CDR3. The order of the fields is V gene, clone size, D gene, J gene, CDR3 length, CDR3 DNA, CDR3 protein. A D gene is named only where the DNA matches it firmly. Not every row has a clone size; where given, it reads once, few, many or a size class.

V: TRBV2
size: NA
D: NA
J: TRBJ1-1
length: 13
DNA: TGTGCCAGCAGGGGCAGGGTGAACACTGAAGCTTTCTTT
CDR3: CASRGRVNTEAFF

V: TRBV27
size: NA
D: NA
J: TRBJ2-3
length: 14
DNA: TGTGCCAGCAGTTTAAAGGGAGAGGCAGATACGCAGTATTTT
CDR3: CASSLKGEADTQYF

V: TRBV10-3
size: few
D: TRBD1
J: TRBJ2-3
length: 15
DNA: TGTGCCATCAGCAATCCGGGACAGGGGACAGATACGCAGTATTTT
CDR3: CAISNPGQGTDTQYF

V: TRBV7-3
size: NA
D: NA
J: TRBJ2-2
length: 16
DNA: TGTGCCAGCAGCTCCCAAGCCGGGGGGAACACCGGGGAGCTGTTTTTT
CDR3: CASSSQAGGNTGELFF

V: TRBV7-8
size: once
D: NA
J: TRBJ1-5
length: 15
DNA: TGTGCCAGCAGCTCGCAGGGGCCCGGGTATCAGCCCCAGCATTTT
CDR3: CASSSQGPGYQPQHF

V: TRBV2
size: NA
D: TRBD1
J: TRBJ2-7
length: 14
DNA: TGTGCCACCCGACCGACAGGGGGCGCGTACGAGCAGTACTTC
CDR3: CATRPTGGAYEQYF

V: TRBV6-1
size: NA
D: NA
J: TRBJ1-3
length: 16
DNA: TGTGCCAGCAGTGGAAACAGGGCCCACTCTGGAAACACCATATATTTT
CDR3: CASSGNRAHSGNTIYF

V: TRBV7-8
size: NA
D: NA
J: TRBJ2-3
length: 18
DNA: TGTGCCAGCAGCTTAGAAAGATCCTCCCGGGATAGCACAGATACGCAGTATTTT
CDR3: CASSLERSSRDSTDTQYF

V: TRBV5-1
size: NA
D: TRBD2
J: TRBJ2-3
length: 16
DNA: TGCGCCAGCAGCTCCGGGACTAGCGTTGGCACAGATACGCAGTATTTT
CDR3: CASSSGTSVGTDTQYF

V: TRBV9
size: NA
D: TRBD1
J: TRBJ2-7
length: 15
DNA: TGTGCCAGCAGCCCCGGACAGGGTACATTCTACGAGCAGTACTTC
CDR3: CASSPGQGTFYEQYF

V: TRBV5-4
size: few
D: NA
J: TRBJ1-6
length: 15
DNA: TGTGCCAGCAGCTTTAAGGGCAGGGTGAATTCACCCCTCCACTTT
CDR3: CASSFKGRVNSPLHF

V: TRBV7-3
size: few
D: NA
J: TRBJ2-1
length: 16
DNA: TGTGCCAGCAGCTTAGGTATGGGTTCGACGGCGGTCGAGCAGTTCTTC
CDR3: CASSLGMGSTAVEQFF

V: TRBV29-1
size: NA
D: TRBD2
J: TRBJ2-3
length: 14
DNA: TGCAGCGTTGCTGGCGGGGGGGTGTCAGATACGCAGTATTTT
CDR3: CSVAGGGVSDTQYF

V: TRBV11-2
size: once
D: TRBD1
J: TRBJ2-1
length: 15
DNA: TGTGCCAGCAGCACCGGGACAGGGTCTTACAATGAGCAGTTCTTC
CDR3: CASSTGTGSYNEQFF

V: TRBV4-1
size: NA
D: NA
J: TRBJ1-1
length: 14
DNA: TGCGCCAGCAGAGAGGACAGAACGAACACTGAAGCTTTCTTT
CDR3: CASREDRTNTEAFF

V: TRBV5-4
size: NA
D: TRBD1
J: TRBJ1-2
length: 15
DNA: TGTGCCAGCAGCTTTCCGGGACAGGGATTAATCGGCTACACCTTC
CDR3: CASSFPGQGLIGYTF

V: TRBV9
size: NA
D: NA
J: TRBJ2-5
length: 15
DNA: TGTGCCAGCAGCGTAGTGGACGGAGGTCCTTGGACCCAGTACTTC
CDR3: CASSVVDGGPWTQYF

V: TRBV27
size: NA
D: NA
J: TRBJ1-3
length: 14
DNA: TGTGCCAGCAACCCGGTGGAGATGAGAAACACCATATATTTT
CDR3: CASNPVEMRNTIYF

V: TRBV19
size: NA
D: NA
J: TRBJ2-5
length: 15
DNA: TGTGCCAGTAGTCTGTCCGGGACTTCTAGAGAGACCCAGTACTTC
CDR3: CASSLSGTSRETQYF

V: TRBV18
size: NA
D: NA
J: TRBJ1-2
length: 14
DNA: TGTGCCAGCCAAGGGATAAAAGGGGCCTCTGGCTACACCTTC
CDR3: CASQGIKGASGYTF

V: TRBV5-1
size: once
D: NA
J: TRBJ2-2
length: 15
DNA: TGCGCCAGCAGCTTGGACGGGTCCGTCACCGGGGAGCTGTTTTTT
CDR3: CASSLDGSVTGELFF

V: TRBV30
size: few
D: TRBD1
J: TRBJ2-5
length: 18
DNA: TGTGCCTGGAGTGTACCAGTTCGGACGGACAGGGATTGGGAGACCCAGTACTTC
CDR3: CAWSVPVRTDRDWETQYF

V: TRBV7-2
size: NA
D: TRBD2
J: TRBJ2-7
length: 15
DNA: TGTGCCAGCAGCTTAGGGGCCGGGGGGGGGTACGAGCAGTACTTC
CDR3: CASSLGAGGGYEQYF

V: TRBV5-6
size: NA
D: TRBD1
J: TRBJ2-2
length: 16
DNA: TGTGCCAGCAGCTTGGGGACAGGGGTATACACCGGGGAGCTGTTTTTT
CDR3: CASSLGTGVYTGELFF

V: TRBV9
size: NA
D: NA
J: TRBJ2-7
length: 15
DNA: TGTGCCAGCAGCGTAGGAGGTTACTCCTCCTACGAGCAGTACTTC
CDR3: CASSVGGYSSYEQYF

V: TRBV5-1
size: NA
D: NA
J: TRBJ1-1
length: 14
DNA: TGCGCCAGCAGCCCCGGGACGGGGGAAACTGAAGCTTTCTTT
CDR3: CASSPGTGETEAFF

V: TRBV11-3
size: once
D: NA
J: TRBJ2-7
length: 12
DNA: TGTGCCAGCAGCCCACAGGGTTACGAGCAGTACTTC
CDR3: CASSPQGYEQYF